Each of the 2 T cell receptor beta chains below was sequenced from the same sample in a study of T cell responses to AZD1222 COVID-19 vaccine. The table came from immunoSEQ multiplex PCR; TCRdb's copy has only in-frame clones and leaves some out. The table shows around 170,000 clones, with 90% occurring only once. The source was peripheral blood, collected on day 0 of AZD1222 vaccination. All receptors come from an adult in good health.

The rearrangement uses TRBV27 and TRBJ2-7, with 9 nucleotides matching TRBD1. This CDR3 has 14 amino acids. Germline loops: CDR1 MNHEY, CDR2 SMNVEV (reference sequence). The V gene end was trimmed by 2 bases and the J gene end by 7 bases; junction bases not matched to a gene: 6. The CDR3 region has the DNA TGTGCCAGCAGTTTAGGGACAGGGACTAAGGAGCAGTACTTC. It codes for CASSLGTGTKEQYF.

This chain links TRBV27 with TRBJ2-7; 7 nucleotides line up with TRBD2. V trimming: 2 bases; J trimming: 3 bases; junction bases outside the gene matches: 7. Germline V gives CDR1 MNHEY, CDR2 SMNVEV (reference sequence). The CDR3 is 15 residues long. The CDR3 loop reads CASSLGIGGGYEQYF. In DNA, the CDR3 is TGTGCCAGCAGTTTAGGTATTGGGGGGGGCTACGAGCAGTACTTC.